This T cell receptor beta chain came from a study of blood T cell repertoires in COVID-19. Study background: Researchers got acute and convalescent COVID-19 samples from the United States, Italy and Spain.

Method: immunoSEQ multiplex PCR; TCRdb's copy keeps in-frame clones and lacks some. The table shows 90,000 to 120,000 clones, with about 90% occurring only once. Germline lookup yields CDR1 MNHEY and CDR2 SMNVEV (reference sequence). Trimming pared 3 bases from V and 5 bases from J, leaving 5 bases between. The CDR3 consists of 12 residues. The sequenced sample was peripheral blood. The rearrangement links TRBV27 to TRBJ1-5; D is undetermined. The sequence came from a man in his forties with active or convalescent COVID-19. CDR3 DNA: TGTGCCAGCAGTTTTCGAGATCAGCCCCAGCATTTT. Translation: CASSFRDQPQHF.